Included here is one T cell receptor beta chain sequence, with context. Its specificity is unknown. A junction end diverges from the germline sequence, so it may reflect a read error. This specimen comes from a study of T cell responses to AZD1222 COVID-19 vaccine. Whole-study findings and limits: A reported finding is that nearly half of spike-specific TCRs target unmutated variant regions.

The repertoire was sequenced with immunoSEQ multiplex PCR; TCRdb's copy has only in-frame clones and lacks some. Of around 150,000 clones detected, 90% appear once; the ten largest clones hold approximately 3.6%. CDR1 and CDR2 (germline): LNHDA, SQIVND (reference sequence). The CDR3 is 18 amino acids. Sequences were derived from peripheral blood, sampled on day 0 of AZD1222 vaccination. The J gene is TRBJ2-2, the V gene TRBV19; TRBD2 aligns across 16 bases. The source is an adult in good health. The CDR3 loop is CASSVPGLAGGNAGELFF. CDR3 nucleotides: TGTGCCAGTAGTGTCCCGGGACTAGCGGGGGGGAACGCCGGGGAGCTGTTTTTT. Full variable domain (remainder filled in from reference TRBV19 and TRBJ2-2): DGGITQSPKYLFRKEGQNVTLSCEQNLNHDAMYWYRQDPGQGLRLIYYSQIVNDFQKGDIAEGYSVSREKKESFPLTVTSAQKNPTAFYLCASSVPGLAGGNAGELFFGEGSRLTVL.